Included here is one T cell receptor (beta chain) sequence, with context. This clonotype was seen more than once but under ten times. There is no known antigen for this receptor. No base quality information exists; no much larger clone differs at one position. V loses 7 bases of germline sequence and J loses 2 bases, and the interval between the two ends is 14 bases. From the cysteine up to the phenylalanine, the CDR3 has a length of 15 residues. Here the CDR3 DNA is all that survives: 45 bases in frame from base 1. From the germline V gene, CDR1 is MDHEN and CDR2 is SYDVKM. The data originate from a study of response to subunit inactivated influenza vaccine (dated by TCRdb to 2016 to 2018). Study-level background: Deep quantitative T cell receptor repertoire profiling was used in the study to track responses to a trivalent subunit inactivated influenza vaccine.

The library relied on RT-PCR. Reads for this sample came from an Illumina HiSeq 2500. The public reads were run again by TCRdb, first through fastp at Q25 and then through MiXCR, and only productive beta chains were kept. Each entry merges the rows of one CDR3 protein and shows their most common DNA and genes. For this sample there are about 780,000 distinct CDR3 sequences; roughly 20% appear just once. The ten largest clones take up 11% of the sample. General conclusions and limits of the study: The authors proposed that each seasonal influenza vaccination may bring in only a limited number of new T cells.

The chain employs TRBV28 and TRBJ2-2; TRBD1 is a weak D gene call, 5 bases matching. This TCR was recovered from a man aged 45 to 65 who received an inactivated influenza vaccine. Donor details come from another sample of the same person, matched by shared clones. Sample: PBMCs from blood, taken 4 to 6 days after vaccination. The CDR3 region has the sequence CASNGVQGNTGELFF. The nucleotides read TGTGCCAGCAATGGAGTCCAGGGAAACACCGGGGAGCTGTTTTTT.